This T cell receptor (beta chain) was retrieved from a study of cytomegalovirus exposure and HLA in healthy donors. This clone has more than one count but fewer than ten. The CDR3 length is 14 residues. The V gene lost 4 bases and the J gene lost 1 base, with 8 bases spanning the gap. Germline V CDR1 and CDR2: LNHDA, SQIVND (reference sequence). Primers included in the PCR were 60 Vbeta and 13 Jbeta primers. Method: immunoSEQ multiplex PCR; TCRdb's copy keeps in-frame clones and lacks some. Here the sample spans about 86,000 clones, about 74% being singletons. The rearrangement joins TRBV19 to TRBJ1-3; D is undetermined. This TCR was recovered from a woman between 45 and 60 years old in good health and CMV-seropositive. Sequencing input: PBMCs. CDR3 amino acids: CASSSTYSGNTIYF. The CDR3 bases are TGTGCCAGTAGTAGCACATATTCTGGAAACACCATATATTTT.